Following are 32 T cell receptor beta chains from one sample sequenced in a study of spatial heterogeneity in lung cancer. Study-wide findings and caveats: Mutation tallies in tumors tracked expanded intratumoral alpha and beta TCR counts.

Sample time point: sample taken at primary tumor resection. The antigens these receptors bind are not known. From the 5' RACE reads, TCRdb called clonotypes with MiXCR, one entry per CDR3 protein. Of about 22,000 distinct CDR3 sequences listed, approximately 2.8% are singletons. This sample comprised lung tumor tissue, obtained at surgery. The receptor set was obtained from a male donor with early-stage non-small cell lung cancer.

This clonotype showed up many times. CDR3 amino acids: CASRVEEQGKNIQYF. The DNA of the CDR3 is TGTGCCAGCAGGGTAGAAGAACAGGGCAAAAACATTCAGTACTTC. The rearrangement joins TRBV6-2 or TRBV6-3 to TRBJ2-4; D may be TRBD1 (6 bases). The germline V gene encodes CDR1 MNHEY and CDR2 SVGEGT. This CDR3 contains 15 residues. V shed 6 bases and J shed 3 bases, with 15 bases lying between them.

At least ten counts were recorded for this clonotype. This chain connects TRBV14 to TRBJ2-7; no reliable D call. The CDR3 is 16 amino acids. Germline V gene sequence: CDR1 SGHDN, CDR2 FVKESK. V dropped 2 bases and J dropped 2 bases, with 16 bases sitting between them. The CDR3 bases are TGTGCCAGCAGCCAATCCAGTCTACCTAGGGCCTACGAGCAGTACTTC. It yields the protein CASSQSSLPRAYEQYF.

This clonotype was detected ten times or more. This sequence joins TRBV5-5 and TRBJ1-4; 7 bases fit TRBD1. CDR3 length: 17 amino acids. Germline CDR1 SGHKS, CDR2 YYEKEE (reference sequence). With 2 bases clipped from V and 5 bases from J, the junction kept 12 bases outside the gene matches. CDR3 sequence (DNA): TGTGCCAGCAGCTTAGCCGGGGTAGGGGGCCTGAATGAAAAACTGTTTTTT. Encoded protein: CASSLAGVGGLNEKLFF. The variable domain in full, with the rest retrieved from reference TRBV5-5 and TRBJ1-4, is DAGVTQSPTHLIKTRGQQVTLRCSPISGHKSVSWYQQVLGQGPQFIFQYYEKEERGRGNFPDRFSARQFPNYSSELNVNALLLGDSALYLCASSLAGVGGLNEKLFFGSGTQLSVL.

This clonotype appeared many times. The genes are TRBV24-1 and TRBJ2-7, with TRBD2 as a possible D gene (5 bases). V lost 4 bases and J 7 bases, leaving 13 bases between the germline ends. The CDR3 loop spans 13 amino acids. Germline V gene lookup returns CDR1 KGHDR and CDR2 SFDVKD. In DNA form, the CDR3 reads TGTGCCACCAGTGAACCGGGGATGGAAGAGCAGTACTTC. It encodes CATSEPGMEEQYF.

This clonotype was observed many times. The rearrangement links TRBV12-3 or TRBV12-4 to TRBJ1-6, with 8 positions matching TRBD1. This CDR3 region has 15 residues. J was trimmed by 10 bases and V by 6 bases; bases with no gene match: 11. CDR3 sequence reads: CASRPDRGGRSPLHF. In DNA form, the CDR3 reads TGTGCCAGCAGACCCGACAGGGGAGGGAGATCACCCCTCCACTTT.

This clonotype is labeled medium-sized. The chain carries TRBV10-2 and TRBJ2-7, with D hard to call. The CDR3 contains 14 residues. V lost 3 bases and J lost 2, with 11 bases in between. CDR1 is WSHSY and CDR2 is SAAADI in the germline V gene. The CDR3 DNA follows: TGCGCCAGCAGTGACATGGGCACCCCCTACGAGCAGTACTTC. This sequence encodes CASSDMGTPYEQYF.

This clonotype was counted many times. The chain carries TRBV2 and TRBJ2-3; the match to TRBD2 covers 14 bases. The CDR3 has 14 amino acids. After removal of 10 bases from V and 8 bases from J, the junction contained 8 bases not matched to a gene. CDR1 SNHLY and CDR2 FYNNEI come from the germline V gene. The CDR3 DNA sequence: TGTGCCACCACGACTAGCGGGAGGGCCGCTACGCAGTATTTT. Protein sequence: CATTTSGRAATQYF.

This clonotype was detected ten times or more. This chain links TRBV27 with TRBJ1-3, with 7 positions matching TRBD1. Trimming took 7 bases from V and 0 from J; bases not matched to a gene: 6. Per the germline V gene, CDR1 is MNHEY and CDR2 is SMNVEV (reference sequence). This CDR3 spans 15 amino acids. CDR3 region: CASTKRDSSGNTIYF. DNA for the CDR3: TGTGCCAGCACAAAAAGGGACAGCTCTGGAAACACCATATATTTT.

By share, this clonotype ranks as large. The chain recombines TRBV29-1 with TRBJ1-1; 7 nucleotides line up with TRBD1. CDR1 and CDR2 (germline): SQVTM, ANQGSEA. The CDR3 has 12 amino acids. V lost 5 bases and J lost 2; bases outside the gene matches: 2. The CDR3 DNA is TGCAGCGTTCGGGACAGTAACACTGAAGCTTTCTTT. Protein: CSVRDSNTEAFF.

This clonotype has ten or more counts. The chain uses TRBV18 and TRBJ2-1; D is undetermined. The germline gives CDR1 KGHSH, CDR2 LQKENI. The ends were cut back, 1 base at V and 0 bases at J, with 10 bases in the middle. The CDR3 runs to 16 residues. The CDR3 here is CASSPRASSSYNEQFF. DNA for the CDR3: TGTGCCAGCTCACCACGTGCAAGTAGCTCCTACAATGAGCAGTTCTTC.

This clonotype is categorized as medium-sized. The rearrangement uses TRBV11-3 and TRBJ2-5; 8 bases align to TRBD2. CDR3 length: 16 residues. Trimming took 5 bases from V and 4 from J; bases not matched to a gene: 12. The germline V gene encodes CDR1 SGHNT and CDR2 YENEEA. The CDR3, as DNA: TGTGCCAGCAGCCCACCCGGACTAGCAGTAACAGAGACCCAGTACTTC. It translates to CASSPPGLAVTETQYF.

This clonotype was seen repeatedly, ten times or more. The chain links TRBV7-6 to TRBJ2-3, with a weak D call TRBD2 (6 bases). CDR1 and CDR2 from the germline V gene are SGHVS and FNYEAQ. The CDR3 has 13 residues. V dropped 6 bases and J dropped 6 bases, with 13 bases sitting between them. The CDR3 nucleotides read TGTGCCAGCAGGCCGGGAGTGACGGATACGCAGTATTTT. It encodes CASRPGVTDTQYF.

This clonotype was observed at least ten times. This chain joins TRBV5-4 and TRBJ2-1; 9 positions match TRBD2. CDR1 is SGHNT, CDR2 YYREEE, per germline (reference sequence). The CDR3 is 15 amino acids. The trim removed 2 bases at V and 9 bases at J, leaving 9 bases unmatched. CDR3 nucleotide sequence: TGTGCCAGCAGCTTCGCGGGAGGGGTCGATGGTGAGCAGTTCTTC. Its protein is CASSFAGGVDGEQFF.

This clonotype was found many times. This chain links TRBV7-2 with TRBJ2-7, with D perhaps matching TRBD2 (5 bases). Germline V gives CDR1 SGHTA, CDR2 FQGNSA. The CDR3 loop spans 15 amino acids. The germline V and J ends were trimmed by 0 bases and 6 bases, with 15 bases remaining between them. The CDR3 spells CASSLAYERTTEQYF. CDR3 bases: TGTGCCAGCAGCTTAGCGTATGAGCGGACGACCGAGCAGTACTTC. Based on the CDR3 plus reference TRBV7-2 and TRBJ2-7, the full variable domain is GAGVSQSPSNKVTEKGKDVELRCDPISGHTALYWYRQSLGQGLEFLIYFQGNSAPDKSGLPSDRFSAERTGGSVSTLTIQRTQQEDSAVYLCASSLAYERTTEQYFGPGTRLTVT.

This clonotype was found many times. The chain joins TRBV7-2 to TRBJ1-1, with 7 bases identical to TRBD1. The germline CDR1 and CDR2 sequences are SGHTA and FQGNSA. This CDR3 is built from 13 residues. J lost 7 bases, V lost 5 bases, and 7 bases had no gene match. This CDR3 is CASSPGTALEAFF. DNA for the CDR3: TGTGCCAGCAGCCCGGGGACAGCCCTTGAAGCTTTCTTT.

This clonotype was seen many times. This chain uses TRBV27 with TRBJ1-5; D gene ambiguous. The germline V gene has CDR1 MNHEY and CDR2 SMNVEV (reference sequence). CDR3 length: 15 residues. V was cut by 5 bases and J by 6 bases, with 17 bases left in between. CDR3 protein: CASSPQTGVGQPQHF. For the CDR3, the DNA is TGTGCCAGCAGTCCCCAGACTGGGGTGGGTCAGCCCCAGCATTTT.

This clonotype was observed many times. The genes are TRBV6-2 or TRBV6-3 and TRBJ1-2; no reliable D call. Trimming took off 2 bases at V and 3 bases at J, with 7 bases between the two ends. The CDR3 has 13 amino acids. Germline V gene sequence: CDR1 MNHEY, CDR2 SVGEGT. CDR3 coding DNA: TGTGCCAGCAGTTACGCGGAGCACTATGGCTACACCTTC. Protein: CASSYAEHYGYTF.

This clonotype was observed at least ten times. The chain links TRBV7-9 to TRBJ2-7, with 10 bases fitting TRBD2. V trimming: 5 bases; J trimming: 4 bases; junction bases outside the gene matches: 5. Germline CDR1 reads SEHNR; CDR2 reads FQNEAQ (reference sequence). The CDR3 is made up of 14 amino acids. The CDR3 region is CASSGDSGRYEQYF. Written as DNA, the CDR3 is TGTGCCAGCAGCGGTGATAGCGGGAGGTACGAGCAGTACTTC.

There are many counts of this clonotype. The chain employs TRBV11-2 and TRBJ2-5; 14 bases align to TRBD2. Looked up from germline, CDR1 is SGHAT and CDR2 is FQNNGV. V gave up 0 bases and J gave up 5 bases; unmatched junction bases: 5. This CDR3 is built from 17 residues. This chain's CDR3 is CASSLEERLAGGETQYF. The CDR3 DNA follows: TGTGCCAGCAGCTTAGAAGAAAGACTAGCGGGAGGGGAGACCCAGTACTTC.

In its sample, this clonotype was seen many times. The chain recombines TRBV20-1 with TRBJ1-3, with no clear D. Germline values: CDR1 DFQATT, CDR2 SNEGSKA (reference sequence). V shed 1 base and J shed 0 bases, with 7 bases lying between them. The CDR3 covers 14 residues. The CDR3 reads CSARGSYSGNTIYF. The DNA for the CDR3 is TGCAGTGCTAGAGGATCGTACTCTGGAAACACCATATATTTT.

This clonotype came up many times. The chain is built from TRBV9 and TRBJ2-1; D assignment may be TRBD1 or TRBD2 (6 bases each). The ends were cut back, 1 base at V and 4 bases at J, with 18 bases in the middle. The CDR3 loop spans 17 amino acids. Germline loops: CDR1 SGDLS, CDR2 YYNGEE. In DNA form, the CDR3 reads TGTGCCAGCAGCGTAATGGGGGGCTGGTCCGTATACAATGAGCAGTTCTTC. Translated: CASSVMGGWSVYNEQFF.

This clonotype was counted many times. This sequence joins TRBV3-1 and TRBJ2-7; TRBD2 matches at 10 bases. The V gene's germline CDR1 is LGHDT and CDR2 YNNKEL (reference sequence). This CDR3 contains 15 residues. With V trimmed by 2 bases and J by 0 bases, 1 base remained unmatched. CDR3 amino acids: CASSQTSGTSYEQYF. In nucleotides, the CDR3 is TGTGCCAGCAGCCAAACTAGCGGGACCTCCTACGAGCAGTACTTC.

This clonotype ranks as medium-sized (0.01 to 0.1%). The rearrangement joins TRBV14 to TRBJ1-1; TRBD1 agrees at 9 bases. The CDR3 has 15 amino acids. Germline lookup yields CDR1 SGHDN and CDR2 FVKESK. V shed 4 bases, J shed 3 bases, and the junction held 6 bases outside the gene matches. CDR3 DNA: TGTGCCAGCAGCCGGGACAGGGAGAGGGACACTGAAGCTTTCTTT. Amino acid sequence: CASSRDRERDTEAFF.

In this sample, this clonotype turned up once. At one of its ends the junction is not consistent with the germline gene, which may arise from a read error. The chain carries TRBV2 and TRBJ1-2, with 7 bases lining up with TRBD1. Germline CDR1 is SNHLY and CDR2 is FYNNEI. The CDR3 has 14 residues. The CDR3 loop is CASSAGQPGCGYAF. CDR3 nucleotide sequence: TGTGCCAGCAGCGCGGGACAGCCGGGCTGTGGCTACGCCTTC.

This clonotype was seen only a few times. DNA for the CDR3: TGTGCCAGCAGCTTGGGGACAGGGTACCGAGAGACCCAGTACTTC. Its protein is CASSLGTGYRETQYF. The chain joins TRBV5-4 to TRBJ2-5; 8 positions agree with TRBD1. After removal of 0 bases from V and 4 bases from J, the junction contained 5 bases not matched to a gene. The CDR3 totals 15 residues. Germline CDR1 is SGHNT and CDR2 is YYREEE (reference sequence).

This clonotype has ten or more counts. This chain connects TRBV6-1 to TRBJ1-1; D not certain. V shed 7 bases and J shed 6 bases, with 18 bases lying between them. CDR1 is MNHNS and CDR2 is SASEGT in the germline V gene. This CDR3 is 14 amino acids long. The CDR3 loop is CASTGRSYGPEAFF. As DNA, the CDR3 is TGTGCCAGCACCGGGCGCAGCTACGGACCTGAAGCTTTCTTT.

This clonotype was recorded at least ten times. The chain combines TRBV3-1 with TRBJ1-2, with no clear D. This CDR3 comprises 13 residues. Germline V CDR1 and CDR2: LGHDT, YNNKEL (reference sequence). V was clipped by 8 bases and J by 0 bases, with 10 bases between them. The CDR3: CASQSGANYGYTF. The CDR3 DNA is TGTGCCAGCCAGTCAGGCGCTAACTATGGCTACACCTTC.

This clonotype was counted at least ten times. This chain connects TRBV7-9 to TRBJ2-6; D remains ambiguous. This CDR3 has 15 residues. Germline V lookup: CDR1 SEHNR, CDR2 FQNEAQ (reference sequence). The ends were cut back, 5 bases at V and 0 bases at J, with 8 bases in the middle. CDR3 coding DNA: TGTGCCAGCAGCCATGGACCCTCTGGGGCCAACGTCCTGACTTTC. Its protein is CASSHGPSGANVLTF.

This clonotype came up many times. The chain uses TRBV27 and TRBJ2-5; D is uncertain. Looked up from germline, CDR1 is MNHEY and CDR2 is SMNVEV (reference sequence). This CDR3 spans 12 amino acids. V lost 5 bases and J lost 2, with 6 bases in between. DNA of the CDR3: TGTGCCAGCAGTAAATTGCAAGAGACCCAGTACTTC. This gives the protein CASSKLQETQYF.

In its sample, this clonotype was seen many times. The chain uses TRBV5-1 and TRBJ2-3, with 13 positions matching TRBD2. CDR1 SGHRS and CDR2 YFSETQ come from the germline V gene. This CDR3 comprises 18 residues. Unmatched junction bases numbered 10, after V lost 0 bases and J lost 6 bases. The DNA of the CDR3 is TGCGCCAGCAGCTTGGGAGGGACTAGCGGGACTCGAGTGGATACGCAGTATTTT. Translating gives CASSLGGTSGTRVDTQYF. Filled out from reference TRBV5-1 and TRBJ2-3, the complete variable domain reads KAGVTQTPRYLIKTRGQQVTLSCSPISGHRSVSWYQQTPGQGLQFLFEYFSETQRNKGNFPGRFSGRQFSNSRSEMNVSTLELGDSALYLCASSLGGTSGTRVDTQYFGPGTRLTVL.

The table lists this clonotype with many counts. The chain is built from TRBV3-2 and TRBJ2-7; the DNA was not used to check the table's D call, TRBD2. TRBV3-2 has pseudogene status. The CDR3 totals 18 residues. The CDR3 DNA reads as TGTGCCAGCAGCCGAACGCGGACTACTAGCGGGAGTCTACACGAGCAGTACTTC. It specifies CASSRTRTTSGSLHEQYF.

This clonotype has at least ten counts. This sequence joins TRBV6-2 or TRBV6-3 and TRBJ2-1, with TRBD2 matching 8 bases. This CDR3 comprises 11 residues. In germline, CDR1 is MNHEY, CDR2 SVGEGT. The V and J ends lost 5 bases and 14 bases, in that order; junction bases with no gene match: 5. This CDR3 reads CASSHGTSKFF. Here the CDR3 DNA reads TGTGCCAGCAGTCATGGGACTAGTAAGTTCTTC.